This entry is about one T cell receptor beta chain. This entry belongs to a study of blood T cell repertoires in COVID-19. Some clones are missing from TCRdb's copy, which holds only in-frame ones; the method was immunoSEQ multiplex PCR. The sample has 200,000 to 250,000 clones, 84% seen once; the top ten hold about 8.9%. Germline lookup yields CDR1 LNHNV and CDR2 YYDKDF (reference sequence). The ends lost 3 bases at V and 7 bases at J; junction bases unmatched: 14. The length of the CDR3 is 17 residues. The chain is built from TRBV15 and TRBJ1-4; 7 bases are shared with TRBD1. This clonotype was obtained from a man aged 50 to 60 with active or convalescent COVID-19. The sample consisted of peripheral blood. The CDR3 spells CATSRKISGQSGEKLFF. The DNA of the CDR3 is TGTGCCACCAGCAGGAAAATCTCGGGACAGTCGGGTGAAAAACTGTTTTTT. Using reference TRBV15 and TRBJ1-4 for the parts outside the CDR3, the full variable domain is DAMVIQNPRYQVTQFGKPVTLSCSQTLNHNVMYWYQQKSSQAPKLLFHYYDKDFNNEADTPDNFQSRRPNTSFCFLDIRSPGLGDTAMYLCATSRKISGQSGEKLFFGSGTQLSVL.